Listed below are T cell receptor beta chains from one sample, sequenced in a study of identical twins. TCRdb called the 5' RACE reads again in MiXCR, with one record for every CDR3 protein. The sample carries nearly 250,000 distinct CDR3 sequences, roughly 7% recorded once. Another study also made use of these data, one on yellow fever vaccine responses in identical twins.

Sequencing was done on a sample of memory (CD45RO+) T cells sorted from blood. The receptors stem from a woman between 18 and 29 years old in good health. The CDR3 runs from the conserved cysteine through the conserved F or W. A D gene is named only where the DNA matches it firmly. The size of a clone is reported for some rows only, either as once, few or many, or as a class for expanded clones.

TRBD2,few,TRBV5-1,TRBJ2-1,TGCGCCAGCAGGGTGGGAGGGCCGTACAATGAGCAGTTCTTC,CASRVGGPYNEQFF
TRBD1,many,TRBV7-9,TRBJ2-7,TGTGCCAGCAGCATCGGGACAGGGGACTACGAGCAGTACTTC,CASSIGTGDYEQYF
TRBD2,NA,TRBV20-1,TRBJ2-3,TGCAGTGCTAGTCGGACTAGCGGGGGGGCGGGTACGCAGTATTTT,CSASRTSGGAGTQYF
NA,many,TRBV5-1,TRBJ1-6,TGCGCCAGCAGGATGCCCGGGACCGAGAATTCACCCCTCCACTTT,CASRMPGTENSPLHF
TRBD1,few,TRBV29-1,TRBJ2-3,TGCAGCGTCTTACAGGGGGCCACAGATACGCAGTATTTT,CSVLQGATDTQYF
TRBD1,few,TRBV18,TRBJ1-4,TGTGCCAGCTCACGGGCGACAGGGCTGAATGAAAAACTGTTTTTT,CASSRATGLNEKLFF
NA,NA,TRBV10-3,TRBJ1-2,TGTGCCATCAGTGAGTCTGGCCAGGGGCATAGCTATGGCTACACCTTC,CAISESGQGHSYGYTF
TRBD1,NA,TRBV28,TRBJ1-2,TGTGCCAGCAGTTTGGTTGAGGGGGCTGGGGGCTACACCTTC,CASSLVEGAGGYTF
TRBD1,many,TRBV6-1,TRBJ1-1,TGTGCCAGCAGTACGACAGGGGGGGTGAACACTGAAGCTTTCTTT,CASSTTGGVNTEAFF
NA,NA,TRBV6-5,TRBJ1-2,TGTGCCACCAGACAAAATTATGGCTACACCTTC,CATRQNYGYTF
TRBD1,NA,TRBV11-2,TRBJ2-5,TGTGCCAGCAGCTTAGGACAGGGGGCAGTCCGAGAGACCCAGTACTTC,CASSLGQGAVRETQYF
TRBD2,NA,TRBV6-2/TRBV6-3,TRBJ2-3,TGTGCCAGCATCCCCGGGACTAGCAGCGCAGATACGCAGTATTTT,CASIPGTSSADTQYF
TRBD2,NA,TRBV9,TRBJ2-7,TGTGCCAGCAGCGTAGCTGCCACTAGCGGGCACTACGAGCAGTACTTC,CASSVAATSGHYEQYF
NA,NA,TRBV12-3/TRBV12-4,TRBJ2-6,TGTGCCAGCAGTTGGGCCCGTTCCTCTGGGGCCAACGTCCTGACTTTC,CASSWARSSGANVLTF
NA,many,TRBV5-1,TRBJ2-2,TGCGCCAGCAAGGAGAGGGCCGGTAACACCGGGGAGCTGTTTTTT,CASKERAGNTGELFF
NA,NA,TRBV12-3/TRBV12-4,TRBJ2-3,TGTGCCAGCAGTTTTTTAGCGACCACAGATACGCAGTATTTT,CASSFLATTDTQYF
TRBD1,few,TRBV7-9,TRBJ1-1,TGTGCCAGCAGCTTAGGCCCCCAGGGGGCCCAGAACACTGAAGCTTTCTTT,CASSLGPQGAQNTEAFF
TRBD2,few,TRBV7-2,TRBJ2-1,TGTGCCAGCAGCCTCCACACTTGGCTAGCGGGAGACAATGAGCAGTTCTTC,CASSLHTWLAGDNEQFF
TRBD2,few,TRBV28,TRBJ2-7,TGTGCCAGCAGTTTCGGGGACTACCGCTCGTACGAGCAGTACTTC,CASSFGDYRSYEQYF
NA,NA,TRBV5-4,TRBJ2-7,TGTGCCAGCAGCTTGGCAGGGTATAACGAGCAGTACTTC,CASSLAGYNEQYF
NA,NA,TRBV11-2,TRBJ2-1,TGTGCCAGCAGCTTAGATGCCCGTTTCGAGCAGTTCTTC,CASSLDARFEQFF
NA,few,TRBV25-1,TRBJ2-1,TGTGCCAGCAGTGAAGGTTTAAGTAGGGCGTTCTTC,CASSEGLSRAFF
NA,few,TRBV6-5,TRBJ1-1,TGTGCCAGCAGTAACCGGGGGTGGGACACTGAAGCTTTCTTT,CASSNRGWDTEAFF
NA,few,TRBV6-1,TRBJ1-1,TGTGCCAGCAGCCCAAAAGTGGAAACTGAAGCTTTCTTT,CASSPKVETEAFF
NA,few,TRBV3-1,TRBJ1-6,TGTGCCAGCAGCCCCGCCGGGACTAATTCACCCCTCCACTTT,CASSPAGTNSPLHF
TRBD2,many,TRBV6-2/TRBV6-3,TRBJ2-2,TGTGCCAGCAGTAAAGCGGGGGACCACACCGGGGAGCTGTTTTTT,CASSKAGDHTGELFF
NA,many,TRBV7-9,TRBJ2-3,TGTGCCAGCAGCTTAGGTGGGCTTGTCACAGATACGCAGTATTTT,CASSLGGLVTDTQYF
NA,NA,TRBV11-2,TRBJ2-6,TGTGCCAGCAGCCCGGGGCACTCTGGGGCCAACGTCCTGACTTTC,CASSPGHSGANVLTF
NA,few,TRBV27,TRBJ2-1,TGTGCCAGCAGTTCAGGTTTCGGGGGTGAGCAGTTCTTC,CASSSGFGGEQFF
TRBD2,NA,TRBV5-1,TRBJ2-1,TGCGCCAGCAGCTCGGGCGGGGGGACGGGTGAGCAGTTCTTC,CASSSGGGTGEQFF
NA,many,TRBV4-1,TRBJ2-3,TGCGCCAGCAGCCAGAGGGGCCTAAGCACAGATACGCAGTATTTT,CASSQRGLSTDTQYF
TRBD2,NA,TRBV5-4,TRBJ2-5,TGTGCCAGCAGCCTGCATAGGACTAGCGGGGACCAAGAGACCCAGTACTTC,CASSLHRTSGDQETQYF
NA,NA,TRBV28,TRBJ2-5,TGTGCCAGCAGCCACGGGACCCCTGTAGGCCCTCCGTACTTC,CASSHGTPVGPPYF
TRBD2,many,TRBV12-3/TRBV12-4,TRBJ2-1,TGTGCCAGCAGTACAGGACTAGCGAGACACAATGAGCAGTTCTTC,CASSTGLARHNEQFF
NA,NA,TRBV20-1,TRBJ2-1,TGCAGTGCTAGAGGTAGGGGTGAGCAGTTCTTC,CSARGRGEQFF
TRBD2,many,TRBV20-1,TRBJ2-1,TGCAGTGCTGGAAGCGGGGCCCCATACAATGAGCAGTTCTTC,CSAGSGAPYNEQFF
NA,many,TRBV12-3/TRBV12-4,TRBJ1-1,TGTGCCCTGTCGAAGGGGAACACTGAAGCTTTCTTT,CALSKGNTEAFF
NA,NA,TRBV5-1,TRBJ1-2,TGCGCCAGCAGTTGGAGACAGGAAAGCGGCTACACCTTC,CASSWRQESGYTF
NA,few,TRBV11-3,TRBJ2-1,TGTGCCAGCAGCCGCATGGCGGGGATGTACAATGAGCAGTTCTTC,CASSRMAGMYNEQFF
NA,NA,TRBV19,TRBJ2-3,TGTGCCAGTAGTATAGTTTCCGGATCAGAGACGCAGTATTTT,CASSIVSGSETQYF
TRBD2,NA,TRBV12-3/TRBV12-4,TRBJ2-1,TGTGCCAGCAGCGGGACTAGCGGTTACAATGAGCAGTTCTTC,CASSGTSGYNEQFF
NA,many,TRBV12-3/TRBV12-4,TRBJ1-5,TGTGCCAGCAGCCGAAAGGGAGCAAGCAATCAGCCCCAGCATTTT,CASSRKGASNQPQHF
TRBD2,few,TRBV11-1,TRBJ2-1,TGTGCCAGCAGCCCACGAGACCTAGCGGTCAGCTCCTACAATGAGCAGTTCTTC,CASSPRDLAVSSYNEQFF